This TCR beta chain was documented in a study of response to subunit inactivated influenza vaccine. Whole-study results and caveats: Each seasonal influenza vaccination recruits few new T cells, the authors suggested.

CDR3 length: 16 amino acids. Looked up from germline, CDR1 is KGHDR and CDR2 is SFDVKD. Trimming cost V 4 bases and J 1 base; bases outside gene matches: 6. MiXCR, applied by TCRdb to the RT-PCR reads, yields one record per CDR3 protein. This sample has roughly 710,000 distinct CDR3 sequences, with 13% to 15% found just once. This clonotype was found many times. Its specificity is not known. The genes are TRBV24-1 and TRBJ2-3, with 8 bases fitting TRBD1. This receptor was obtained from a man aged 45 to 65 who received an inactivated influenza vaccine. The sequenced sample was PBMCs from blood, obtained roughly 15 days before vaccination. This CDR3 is CATSEGQESRTDTQYF. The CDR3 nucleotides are TGTGCCACCAGTGAGGGACAGGAGTCCCGCACAGATACGCAGTATTTT.